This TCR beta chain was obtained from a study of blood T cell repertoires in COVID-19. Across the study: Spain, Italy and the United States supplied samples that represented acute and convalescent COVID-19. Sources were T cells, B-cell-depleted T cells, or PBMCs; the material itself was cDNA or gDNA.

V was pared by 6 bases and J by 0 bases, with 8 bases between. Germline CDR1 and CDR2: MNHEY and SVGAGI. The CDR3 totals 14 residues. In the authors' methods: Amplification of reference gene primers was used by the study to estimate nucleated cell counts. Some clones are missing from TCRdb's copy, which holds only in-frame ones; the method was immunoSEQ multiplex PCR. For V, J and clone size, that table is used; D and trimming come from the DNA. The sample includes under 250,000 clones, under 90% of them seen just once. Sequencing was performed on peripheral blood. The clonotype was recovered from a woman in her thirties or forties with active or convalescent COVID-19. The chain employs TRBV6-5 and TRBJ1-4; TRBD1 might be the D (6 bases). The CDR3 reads CASSKGATNEKLFF. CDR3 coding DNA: TGTGCCAGCAGCAAGGGGGCAACTAATGAAAAACTGTTTTTT.